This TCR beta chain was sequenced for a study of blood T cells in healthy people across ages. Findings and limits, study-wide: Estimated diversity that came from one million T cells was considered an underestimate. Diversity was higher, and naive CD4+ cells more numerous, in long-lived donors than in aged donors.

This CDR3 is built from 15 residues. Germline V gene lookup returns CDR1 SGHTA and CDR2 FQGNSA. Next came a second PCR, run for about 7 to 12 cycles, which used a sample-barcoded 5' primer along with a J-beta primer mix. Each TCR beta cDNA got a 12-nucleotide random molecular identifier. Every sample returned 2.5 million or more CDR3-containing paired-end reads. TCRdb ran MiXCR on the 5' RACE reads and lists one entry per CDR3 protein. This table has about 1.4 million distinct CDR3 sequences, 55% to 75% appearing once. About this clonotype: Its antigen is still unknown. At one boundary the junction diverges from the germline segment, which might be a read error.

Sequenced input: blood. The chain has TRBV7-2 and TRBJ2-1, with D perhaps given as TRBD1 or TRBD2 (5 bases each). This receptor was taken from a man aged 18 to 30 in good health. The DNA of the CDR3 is TGTGCCAGCGGCTTAGCGCAGGGCTTCTACAATGAGCAGTTCTTC. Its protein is CASGLAQGFYNEQFF.